The clone carrying this T cell receptor (beta chain) has at least ten counts. Its antigen is as yet unknown. This sample is part of a study of spatial heterogeneity in lung cancer. Study as a whole: The count of detected beta-chain sequences consistently exceeded that of alpha-chain sequences. A T cell module score from matched bulk RNA-seq correlated strongly with TCR transcript counts in tumor regions. Study conclusions and caveats: For expanded intratumoral alpha and beta TCRs, counts tracked tumor mutation counts.

Described time point: sample taken at primary tumor resection. Unsorted whole RNA of tumor, nontumor lung or frozen PBMC was sequenced. TCRdb itself ran the 5' RACE reads through MiXCR, one entry per CDR3 protein. The sample has some 15,000 distinct CDR3 sequences; about 5% are singletons. The CDR3 covers 17 residues. Trimming removed 1 base at V and 5 bases at J, with 20 bases between. CDR1 is PRHDT and CDR2 is FYEKMQ in the germline V gene (reference sequence). The source of this sequence is a male donor with early-stage non-small cell lung cancer. This chain links TRBV13 with TRBJ2-5, with D perhaps given as TRBD1 or TRBD2 (6 bases each). The source material was lung tumor tissue, sampled at surgery. The chain's CDR3 is CASSLAPPGAHVETQYF. The CDR3 DNA reads as TGTGCCAGCAGCTTAGCCCCCCCGGGGGCGCATGTGGAGACCCAGTACTTC.